Included here is one T cell receptor (beta chain) sequence, with context. There is no known antigen for this receptor. Base qualities are not provided; no much larger clone lies one nucleotide away. The time point label corresponds to: about 28 days (+/-7) after the second vaccine dose. AZD1222 recipients whose second dose came at about 4 weeks and those whose second dose came at about 12 weeks were combined into one group, since spike-specific TCR depth and breadth did not differ between the two schedules. Samples from vaccinated people were obtained from the UK trials COV001 and COV002, which included a single-blind randomized controlled phase 2/3 trial of AZD1222 (ChAdOx1 nCoV-19) in healthy adults. For TCRbeta chain sequencing, PBMC samples from trial participants were taken at day 0 and at day 28 after the second dose. The data are from a study of T cell responses to AZD1222 COVID-19 vaccine (dated by TCRdb to about 2021). Looking at the study overall: TCR sequencing was performed for 230 to 250 trial participants, of whom about 200 were given two doses of AZD1222 and around 25 were given two doses of MenACWY control vaccine. Trial participants were enrolled into age subgroups of 18-55, 56-69 and 70-plus years, which contained around 150, 28 and 57 TCR-sequenced participants, respectively.

On the study overall, not on this receptor specifically: Because no samples from the day 14 peak response were available, repertoires could be characterized only after the peak T cell response. Nearly half of unique spike-specific TCRs reportedly recognized epitopes outside regions mutated in the B.1.351 and B.1.1.7 variants. Participants were mostly white British and included more females than males, and it was suggested by the authors that clonal diversity may have been underestimated. The whole spike protein was spanned by vaccine-associated CD4 TCRs, and dominant responses were seen in regions 160-218 and 743-854. The 56-69-year group was small, and its depth increase did not reach significance, likely because of low power. After two AZD1222 doses, spike-specific TCR breadth and depth were significantly higher than at day 0 and than in MenACWY recipients. Only five to seven AZD1222 recipients were SARS-CoV-2 seropositive at baseline, limiting conclusions about previously exposed vaccinees.

The CDR3 runs 14 amino acids, cysteine and phenylalanine included. The only DNA kept is the CDR3, 42 bases in frame from the first base. V is reduced by 2 bases and J by 3 bases, leaving a spacing of 8 bases between them. CDR1 and CDR2 are read off the germline V gene (reference sequence) as SEHNR and FQNEAQ. The CDR3 regions of human TCRbeta chains were analyzed by immunosequencing. Per the authors' processing: Repertoire TCRs were checked for matches against a reference library of SARS-CoV-2-specific TCRs that had been generated using the MIRA antigen-specificity platform. Breadth was defined as the fraction of unique TCRs that were SARS-CoV-2-associated, and depth was defined as the fraction of total T cells that were SARS-CoV-2-associated. Using the MIRA data, each spike-specific TCR was mapped to the spike region that the TCR reacts to and placed in a CD4 or CD8 class. Log10-transformed breadth and depth values were compared by one-way ANOVA with Sidak's multiple comparisons tests. In its TCRdb copy, this immuneACCESS table keeps in-frame sequences only and misses some clones. Where compared with another copy, unresolved V genes explain less than half of these, and the others have no known cause. The V and J calls and clone size come from that table; D and trimming were worked out from the DNA. This sample has about 170,000 clones in its table, and approximately 90% of those were observed once. Less than 1.3% of the sample is in the top ten clones.

This clonotype was sampled from an adult who received the AZD1222 COVID-19 vaccine. The rearranged chain carries TRBV7-9 and TRBJ1-5, and perhaps TRBD1 as D gene, on 5 matching bases. Source: peripheral blood, taken 28 days after the second AZD1222 dose. The nucleotide sequence reads as follows: TGTGCCAGCAGCTTACAGGGAAACAATCAGCCCCAGCATTTT. Its product reads: CASSLQGNNQPQHF. With all but the CDR3 taken from the reference TRBV7-9 and TRBJ1-5 genes, the full variable domain is: DTGVSQNPRHKITKRGQNVTFRCDPISEHNRLYWYRQTLGQGPEFLTYFQNEAQLEKSRLLSDRFSAERPKGSFSTLEIQRTEQGDSAMYLCASSLQGNNQPQHFGDGTRLSIL.